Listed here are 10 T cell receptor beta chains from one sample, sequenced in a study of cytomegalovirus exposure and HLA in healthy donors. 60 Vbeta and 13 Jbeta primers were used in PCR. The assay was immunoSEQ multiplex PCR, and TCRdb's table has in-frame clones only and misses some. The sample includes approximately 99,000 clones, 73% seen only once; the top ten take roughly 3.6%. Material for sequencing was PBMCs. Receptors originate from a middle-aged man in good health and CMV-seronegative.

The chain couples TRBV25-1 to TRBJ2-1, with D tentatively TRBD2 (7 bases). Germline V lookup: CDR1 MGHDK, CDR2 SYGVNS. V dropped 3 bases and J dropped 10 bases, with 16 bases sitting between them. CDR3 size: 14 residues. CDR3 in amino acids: CASSDWGGALEQFF. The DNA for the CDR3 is TGTGCCAGCAGTGACTGGGGGGGGGCATTAGAGCAGTTCTTC.

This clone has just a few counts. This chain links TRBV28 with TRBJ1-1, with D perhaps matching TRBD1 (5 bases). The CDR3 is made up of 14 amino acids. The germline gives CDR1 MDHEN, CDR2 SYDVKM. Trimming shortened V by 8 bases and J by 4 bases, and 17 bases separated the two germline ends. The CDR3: CASGWGGEGTEAFF. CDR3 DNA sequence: TGTGCCAGCGGCTGGGGGGGGGAAGGCACTGAAGCTTTCTTT.

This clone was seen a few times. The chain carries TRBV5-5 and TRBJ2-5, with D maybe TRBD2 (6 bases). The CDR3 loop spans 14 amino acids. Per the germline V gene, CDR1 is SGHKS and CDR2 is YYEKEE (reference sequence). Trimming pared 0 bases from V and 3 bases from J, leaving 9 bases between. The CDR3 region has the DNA TGTGCCAGCAGCTTGGTGTTAGCGGAAGAGACCCAGTACTTC. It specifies CASSLVLAEETQYF.

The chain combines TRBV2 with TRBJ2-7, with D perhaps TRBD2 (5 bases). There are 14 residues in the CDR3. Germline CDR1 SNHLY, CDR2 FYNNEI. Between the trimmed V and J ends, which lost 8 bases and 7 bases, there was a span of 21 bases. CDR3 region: CASASSGLKWEQYF. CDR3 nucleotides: TGTGCCAGCGCTTCGTCGGGGTTGAAGTGGGAGCAGTACTTC.

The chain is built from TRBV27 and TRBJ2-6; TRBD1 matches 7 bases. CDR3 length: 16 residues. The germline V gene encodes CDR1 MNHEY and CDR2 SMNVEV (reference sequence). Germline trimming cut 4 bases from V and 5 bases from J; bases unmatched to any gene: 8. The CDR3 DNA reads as TGTGCCAGCAGTTACCAAGGGGGCGCTAGGGCCAACGTCCTGACTTTC. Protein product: CASSYQGGARANVLTF. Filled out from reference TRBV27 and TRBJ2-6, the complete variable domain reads EAQVTQNPRYLITVTGKKLTVTCSQNMNHEYMSWYRQDPGLGLRQIYYSMNVEVTDKGDVPEGYKVSRKEKRNFPLILESPSPNQTSLYFCASSYQGGARANVLTFGAGSRLTVL.

CDR3 bases: TGTGCCAGCAGTCTAAGTCGTGGGACAGGGCTGTATAGCTACACCTTC. Translating it yields CASSLSRGTGLYSYTF. V is TRBV2 and J is TRBJ1-2, with 9 bases identical to TRBD1. V dropped 5 bases and J dropped 9; count of bases not matched to a gene: 16. The germline CDR1 and CDR2 sequences are SNHLY and FYNNEI. This CDR3 comprises 16 residues.

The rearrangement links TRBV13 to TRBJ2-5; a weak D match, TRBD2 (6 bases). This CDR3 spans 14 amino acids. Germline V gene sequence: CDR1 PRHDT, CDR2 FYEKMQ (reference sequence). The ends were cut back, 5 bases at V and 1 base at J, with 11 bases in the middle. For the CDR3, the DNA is TGTGCCAGCAGCCACCAGGGAGGCCAAGAGACCCAGTACTTC. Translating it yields CASSHQGGQETQYF.

In DNA form, the CDR3 reads TGTGCCAGCAGCCCGGGACTAGGGAGCGATACGCAGTATTTT. This gives the protein CASSPGLGSDTQYF. The rearrangement uses TRBV6-4 and TRBJ2-3; 8 positions agree with TRBD2. The CDR3 extends over 14 amino acids. Germline V lookup: CDR1 MRHNA, CDR2 SNTAGT. With 6 bases clipped from V and 6 bases from J, the junction kept 8 bases outside the gene matches.

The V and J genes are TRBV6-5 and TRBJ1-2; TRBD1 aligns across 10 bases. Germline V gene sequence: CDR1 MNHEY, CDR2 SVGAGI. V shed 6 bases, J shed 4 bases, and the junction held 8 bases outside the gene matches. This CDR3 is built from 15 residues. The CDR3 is CASRDRDRGFYGYTF. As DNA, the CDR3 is TGTGCCAGCAGAGACCGGGACAGGGGTTTCTATGGCTACACCTTC.

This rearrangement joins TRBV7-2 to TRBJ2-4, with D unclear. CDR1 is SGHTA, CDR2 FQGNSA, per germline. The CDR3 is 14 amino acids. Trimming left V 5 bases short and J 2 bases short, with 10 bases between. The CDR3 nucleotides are TGTGCCAGCAGCGGAGTGGTACCCAAAAACATTCAGTACTTC. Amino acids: CASSGVVPKNIQYF.